This entry is about one TCR beta chain. Antigen unknown. The junction departs from germline at one end; a sequencing error may be responsible. The authors ran a second PCR of roughly 6 to 12 cycles using a sample-barcoded 5' primer and a J-beta primer mix. TCRdb independently ran MiXCR on the 5' RACE reads; one entry per CDR3 protein. The sample lists 1.4 million or so distinct CDR3 sequences; about 45% were seen once. The germline CDR1 and CDR2 sequences are SGDLS and YYNGEE. This CDR3 spans 13 amino acids. The data derive from a study of blood T cells in healthy people across ages. General observations from the study: Conclusively comparing naive with antigen-experienced cells was impossible with unsorted PBMCs. TCR beta diversity per million T cells fell roughly linearly with age.

PBMCs were isolated at a quantity of at least 6 million per sample. Extracted total RNA amounted to at least 5.5 micrograms for each sample. Sequencing input: blood. The V and J genes are TRBV9 and TRBJ2-5; D is uncertain. This TCR was sampled from a woman aged 18-29 years in good health. In DNA, the CDR3 is TGTGCCAACAGCGTGGGTCCCCAAGAGACCCAGTACTTC. Its translation: CANSVGPQETQYF.